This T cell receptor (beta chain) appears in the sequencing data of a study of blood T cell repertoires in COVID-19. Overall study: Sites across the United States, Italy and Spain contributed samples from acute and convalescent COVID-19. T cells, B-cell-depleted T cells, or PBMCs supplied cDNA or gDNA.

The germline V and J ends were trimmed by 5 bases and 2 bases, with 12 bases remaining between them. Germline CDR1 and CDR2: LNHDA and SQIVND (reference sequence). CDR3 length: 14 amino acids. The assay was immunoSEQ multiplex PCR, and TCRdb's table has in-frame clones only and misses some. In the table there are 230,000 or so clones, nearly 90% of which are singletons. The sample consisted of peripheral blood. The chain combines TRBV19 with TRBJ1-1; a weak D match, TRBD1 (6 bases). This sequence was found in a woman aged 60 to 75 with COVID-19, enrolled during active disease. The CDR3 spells CASSYPGQNTEAFF. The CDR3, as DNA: TGTGCCAGTAGTTATCCGGGACAAAACACTGAAGCTTTCTTT.